This record concerns one T cell receptor (beta chain) sequence. Trimming removed 3 bases from V and 3 bases from J, with 9 bases in between. The V gene's germline CDR1 is MNHEY and CDR2 SMNVEV (reference sequence). CDR3 size: 13 residues. The record originates from a study of CD8 T cells in Susac syndrome. The multiple sclerosis controls were treatment-naive patients, and their relapsing-remitting disease was stable or active. TEMRA cells were FACS-enriched, while CD8+ and CD4+ T cells were negatively isolated. Reverse transcription of about 0.5 to 1 ug RNA used random hexamers. TCRdb fed the immunoSEQ multiplex PCR reads into MiXCR, producing one record per CDR3 protein. The data hold approximately 130,000 distinct CDR3 sequences, with around nine tenths observed a single time.

Sequences were obtained from CD8+ T cells from PBMCs. The clonotype was recovered from a human donor with multiple sclerosis. The V gene is TRBV27, the J gene TRBJ2-7, with D possibly matching TRBD1 (6 bases). CDR3 nucleotide sequence: TGTGCCAGCAGTTTGCAGGGGAACTACGAGCAGTACTTC. The encoded protein is CASSLQGNYEQYF.